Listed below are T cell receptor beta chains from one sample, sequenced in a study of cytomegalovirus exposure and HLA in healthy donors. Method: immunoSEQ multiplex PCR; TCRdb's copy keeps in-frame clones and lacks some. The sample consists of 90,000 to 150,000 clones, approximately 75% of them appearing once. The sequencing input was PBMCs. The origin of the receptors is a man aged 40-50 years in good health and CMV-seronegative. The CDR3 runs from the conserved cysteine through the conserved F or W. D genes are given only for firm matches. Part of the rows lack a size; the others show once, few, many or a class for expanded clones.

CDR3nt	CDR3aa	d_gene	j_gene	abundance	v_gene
TGTGCCAGCAAAGTGCAAGGGGGCGTAAAACTGTTTTTT	CASKVQGGVKLFF	TRBD1	TRBJ1-4	.	TRBV27
TGTGCCAGCAGCTTGGGGACAGCTAACACTGAAGCTTTCTTT	CASSLGTANTEAFF	TRBD1	TRBJ1-1	.	TRBV9
TGTGCCATCAGTGAGCCGGGGATGGTCACAGATACGCAGTATTTT	CAISEPGMVTDTQYF	.	TRBJ2-3	.	TRBV10-3
TGTGCCAGCAACCGCCGGCGGCAGCCGAACACCGGGGAGCTGTTTTTT	CASNRRRQPNTGELFF	.	TRBJ2-2	.	TRBV27
TGTGCCAGCAGTGGAGGGACAGGGAACCCCAATGAGCAGTTCTTC	CASSGGTGNPNEQFF	TRBD1	TRBJ2-1	few	TRBV2
TGTGCCAGCAGCTTGGCCATGCACGCACCTACCGGTGAGCAGTTCTTC	CASSLAMHAPTGEQFF	.	TRBJ2-1	.	TRBV5-4
TGTGCCAGCAGGACAGGGATCAGCTACGAGCAGTACTTC	CASRTGISYEQYF	TRBD1	TRBJ2-7	.	TRBV28
TGTGCCAGCAGCCTCGGACAGGGGGTAGGCCAGCCCCAGCATTTT	CASSLGQGVGQPQHF	TRBD1	TRBJ1-5	.	TRBV28
TGTGCCAGCAGCTTTTGGGGGGACACTGAAGCTTTCTTT	CASSFWGDTEAFF	.	TRBJ1-1	once	TRBV7-2
TGTGCCAGCAGCTTAGGTGCGGGGGGGCAAGTGCAGTATTTT	CASSLGAGGQVQYF	TRBD2	TRBJ2-3	.	TRBV11-3
TGTGCCAGCAGCTCGGACAGAGGAAAACTGTTTTTT	CASSSDRGKLFF	.	TRBJ1-4	few	TRBV7-9
TGTGCCAGCAGTGCCGGGACTAGCGGGAGGGCCCGACCGTTCTTC	CASSAGTSGRARPFF	TRBD2	TRBJ2-1	.	TRBV6-5
TGTGCCAGCAGATCGGGACAGGGGTTCGAGCAGTACTTC	CASRSGQGFEQYF	TRBD1	TRBJ2-7	.	TRBV28
TGTGCCAGCAGCCCCGGACAGGGTGGTCAGCCCCAGCATTTT	CASSPGQGGQPQHF	TRBD1	TRBJ1-5	.	TRBV28
TGCGCCAGCAGCCAAGAGGTTCGGACAGGGGCAGGCTTCGGGGAGCTGTTTTTT	CASSQEVRTGAGFGELFF	TRBD1	TRBJ2-2	.	TRBV4-1
TGCAGCGTTGAAGGGGGGGGGCCGTTGGTCACGACTAACTATGGCTACACCTTC	CSVEGGGPLVTTNYGYTF	.	TRBJ1-2	.	TRBV29-1
TGCGCCAGCAGCTTGCTACCGGACAGACGTTACGAGCAGTACTTC	CASSLLPDRRYEQYF	.	TRBJ2-7	.	TRBV5-1
TGTGCCAGCAGCGTAGCCGAGCATGGACAGGGATACGAGCAGTACTTC	CASSVAEHGQGYEQYF	TRBD1	TRBJ2-7	.	TRBV9
TGTGCCAGCTCACCTATGGGAGGGAAGGACAGTCAGTACTTC	CASSPMGGKDSQYF	.	TRBJ2-4	.	TRBV18
TGCGCCAGCAGCCAAGATTGGGGGACAGGGAGGGGTCGTGAGCAGCTCTTC	CASSQDWGTGRGREQLF	TRBD1	TRBJ2-1	.	TRBV4-1
TGTGCTAGTGGCCGCCGGACAGGGGGTGCCACCGGGGAGCTGTTTTTT	CASGRRTGGATGELFF	TRBD1	TRBJ2-2	.	TRBV12-5
TGTGCCAGCAGCTCGGGACAATACTATGGCTACACCTTC	CASSSGQYYGYTF	.	TRBJ1-2	.	TRBV2
TGCGCCAGCAGCCTCGCCGCAACAGGGGGTTACTATGGCTACACCTTC	CASSLAATGGYYGYTF	TRBD1	TRBJ1-2	.	TRBV4-1
TGTGCCAGCAGCTTCTCAGGCCGGTTATCGTACAATGAGCAGTTCTTC	CASSFSGRLSYNEQFF	.	TRBJ2-1	.	TRBV7-2
TGTGCCAGTAGCGGGATTAGCTCCTATAATTCACCCCTCCACTTT	CASSGISSYNSPLHF	.	TRBJ1-6	.	TRBV19
TGTGCCTCCGCGAACAGGGTTGGTACCACCGGGGAGCTGTTTTTT	CASANRVGTTGELFF	.	TRBJ2-2	few	TRBV30
TGTGCCAGCAGCCAAGATTCTTTGACAGGGGGGACCCGAGGCACTGAAGCTTTCTTT	CASSQDSLTGGTRGTEAFF	TRBD1	TRBJ1-1	.	TRBV4-2
TGTGCCAGCAGTTTATTCCGGACAGGGCTCTCCTACGAGCAGTACTTC	CASSLFRTGLSYEQYF	TRBD1	TRBJ2-7	.	TRBV28
TGTGCCTGGAGTCTAGGCAGAGGGAATCAGCCCCAGCATTTT	CAWSLGRGNQPQHF	.	TRBJ1-5	.	TRBV30
TGTGCCAGCACCTCCGGGGGGGCAGCTGAAGCTTTCTTT	CASTSGGAAEAFF	.	TRBJ1-1	.	TRBV6-5
TGCGCCAGCAGCCAAGATAGGCAGGGCTCCTACGAGCAGTACTTC	CASSQDRQGSYEQYF	.	TRBJ2-7	.	TRBV4-3
TGTGCCACCAGCAGGGTAACAGGGGCCCTTAACACCGGGGAGCTGTTTTTT	CATSRVTGALNTGELFF	TRBD1	TRBJ2-2	.	TRBV15
TGTGCCAGCACAAACGGGACAGGGTATGACTATGGCTACACCTTC	CASTNGTGYDYGYTF	TRBD1	TRBJ1-2	.	TRBV6-4
TGTGCCAGCAGCGTAACGGAGGGCCGCAACATTCAGTACTTC	CASSVTEGRNIQYF	.	TRBJ2-4	.	TRBV9
TGTGCCAGCAGTTACCTCATCGGACAGGGAAACTATGGCTACACCTTC	CASSYLIGQGNYGYTF	TRBD1	TRBJ1-2	.	TRBV6-6
TGTGCCAGCAGCCAAGGACAGGGCCGGGGGGCCAAAAACAGTCAGTACTTC	CASSQGQGRGAKNSQYF	.	TRBJ2-4	.	TRBV7-6
TGTGCCAGTAGTTCGGGGGCCTACGAGCAGTACTTC	CASSSGAYEQYF	.	TRBJ2-7	.	TRBV19
TGTGCCAGCAGCTCACCGGCAAGTCCGGGAGATACGCAGTATTTT	CASSSPASPGDTQYF	.	TRBJ2-3	.	TRBV7-2
TGCGCCAGCAGCCAAGATCTAAGGGGGCGTGAGCAGTACTTC	CASSQDLRGREQYF	TRBD1	TRBJ2-7	few	TRBV4-3